This record looks at one TCR beta chain sequence and its context. After extraction with the RNeasy kit, roughly 0.45 to 1 ug of the RNA was reverse transcribed using random hexamers. The immunoSEQ assay covered 54 Vbeta and 13 Jbeta segments for CDR3. TCRdb re-called the immunoSEQ multiplex PCR reads through MiXCR, storing one row per CDR3 protein. The sample lists over 100,000 distinct CDR3 sequences; just under 95% were seen once. This specimen comes from a study of CD8 T cells in Susac syndrome. CD8+ and CD4+ T cells from blood underwent TCR beta sequencing, which was carried out in a high-throughput format. Controls were age- and sex-matched healthy donors. TEMRA cells were enriched by FACS, and CD4+ and CD8+ T cells were negatively isolated. V gave up 5 bases and J gave up 0 bases, with 17 bases separating them. The CDR3 sequence is 18 residues long. Germline CDR1 SGHVS, CDR2 FQNEAQ.

The chain recombines TRBV7-8 with TRBJ2-6; tentatively, D is TRBD1 (6 bases). The sequencing input was CD8+ T cells from PBMCs. The TCR originated in a human donor in good health. The CDR3 DNA follows: TGTGCCAGCAGCCCCGGGGTGACAGGTCGCTCTGGGGCCAACGTCCTGACTTTC. Its translation: CASSPGVTGRSGANVLTF.